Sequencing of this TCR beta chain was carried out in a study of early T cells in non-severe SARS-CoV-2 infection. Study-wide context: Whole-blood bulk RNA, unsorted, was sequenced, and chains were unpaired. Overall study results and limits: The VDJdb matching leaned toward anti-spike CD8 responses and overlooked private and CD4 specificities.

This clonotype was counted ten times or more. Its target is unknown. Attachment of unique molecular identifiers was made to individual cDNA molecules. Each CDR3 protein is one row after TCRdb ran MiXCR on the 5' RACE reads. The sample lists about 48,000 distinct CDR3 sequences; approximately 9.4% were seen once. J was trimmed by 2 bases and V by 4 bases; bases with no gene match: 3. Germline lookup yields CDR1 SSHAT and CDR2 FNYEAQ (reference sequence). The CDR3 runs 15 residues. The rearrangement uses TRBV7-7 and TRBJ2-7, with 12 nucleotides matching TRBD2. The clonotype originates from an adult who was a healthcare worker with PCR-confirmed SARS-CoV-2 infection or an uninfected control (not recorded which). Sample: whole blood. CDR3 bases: TGTGCCAGCAGCTCGGGACTAGCGGGCCCCTACGAGCAGTACTTC. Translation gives CASSSGLAGPYEQYF.